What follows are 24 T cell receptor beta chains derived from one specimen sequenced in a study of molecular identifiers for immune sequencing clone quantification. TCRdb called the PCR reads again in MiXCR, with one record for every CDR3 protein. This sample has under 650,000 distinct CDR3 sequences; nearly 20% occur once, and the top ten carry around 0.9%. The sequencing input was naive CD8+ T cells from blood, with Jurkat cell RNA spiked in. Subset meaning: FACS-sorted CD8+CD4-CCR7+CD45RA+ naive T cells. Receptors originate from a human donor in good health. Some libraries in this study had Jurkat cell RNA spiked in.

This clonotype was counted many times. Written as DNA, the CDR3 is TGTGCCAGCAACGGCCCCGGGACAGGGATGTACGAGCAGTACTTC. It translates to CASNGPGTGMYEQYF. This rearrangement joins TRBV2 to TRBJ2-7; 9 bases line up with TRBD1. There are 15 residues in the CDR3. Germline CDR1 SNHLY, CDR2 FYNNEI. V shed 7 bases, J shed 4 bases, and the junction held 11 bases outside the gene matches. Drawing the rest from reference TRBV2 and TRBJ2-7, the complete variable domain is EPEVTQTPSHQVTQMGQEVILRCVPISNHLYFYWYRQILGQKVEFLVSFYNNEISEKSEIFDDQFSVERPDGSNFTLKIRSTKLEDSAMYFCASNGPGTGMYEQYFGPGTRLTVT.

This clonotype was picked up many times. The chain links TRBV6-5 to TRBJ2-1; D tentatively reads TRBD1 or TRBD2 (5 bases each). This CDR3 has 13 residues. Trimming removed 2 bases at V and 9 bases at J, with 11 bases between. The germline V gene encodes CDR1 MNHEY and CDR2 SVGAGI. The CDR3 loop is CASSYTVRGEQFF. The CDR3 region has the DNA TGTGCCAGCAGTTACACGGTGAGGGGTGAGCAGTTCTTC.

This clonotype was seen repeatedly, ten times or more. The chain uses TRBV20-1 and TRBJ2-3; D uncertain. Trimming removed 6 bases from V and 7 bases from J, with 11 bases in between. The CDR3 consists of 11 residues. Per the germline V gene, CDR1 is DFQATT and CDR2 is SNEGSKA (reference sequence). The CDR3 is CSAAAENTQYF. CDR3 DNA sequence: TGCAGTGCCGCAGCAGAGAATACGCAGTATTTT.

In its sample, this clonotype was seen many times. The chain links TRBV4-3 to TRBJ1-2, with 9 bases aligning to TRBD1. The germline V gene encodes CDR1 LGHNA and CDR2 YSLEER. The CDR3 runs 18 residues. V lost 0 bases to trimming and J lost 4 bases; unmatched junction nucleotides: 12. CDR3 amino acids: CASSQDLPPGTGPYGYTF. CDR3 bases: TGCGCCAGCAGCCAAGATTTACCCCCCGGGACAGGGCCCTATGGCTACACCTTC.

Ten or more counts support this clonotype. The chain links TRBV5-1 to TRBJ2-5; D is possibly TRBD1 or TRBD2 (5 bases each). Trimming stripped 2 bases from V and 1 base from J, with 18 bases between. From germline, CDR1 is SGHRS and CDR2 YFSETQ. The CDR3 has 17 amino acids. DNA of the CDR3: TGCGCCAGCAGCTTCCGTTCGTCGGGGCCCCTCCAAGAGACCCAGTACTTC. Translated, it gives CASSFRSSGPLQETQYF.

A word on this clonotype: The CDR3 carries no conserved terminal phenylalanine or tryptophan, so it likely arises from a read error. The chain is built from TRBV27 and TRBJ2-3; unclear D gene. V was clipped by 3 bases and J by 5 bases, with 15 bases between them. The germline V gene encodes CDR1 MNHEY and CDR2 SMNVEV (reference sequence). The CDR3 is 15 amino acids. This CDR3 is CASSFATGFLDTQYL. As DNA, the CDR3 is TGTGCCAGCAGTTTCGCGACTGGTTTTCTAGATACGCAGTATCTT.

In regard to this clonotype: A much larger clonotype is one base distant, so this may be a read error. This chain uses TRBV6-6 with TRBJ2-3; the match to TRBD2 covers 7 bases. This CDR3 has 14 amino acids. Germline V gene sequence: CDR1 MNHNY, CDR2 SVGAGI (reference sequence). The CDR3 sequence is CGSTVGGVRDTQYF. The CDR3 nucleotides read TGTGGCAGCACCGTGGGAGGGGTGAGAGATACGCAGTATTTT.

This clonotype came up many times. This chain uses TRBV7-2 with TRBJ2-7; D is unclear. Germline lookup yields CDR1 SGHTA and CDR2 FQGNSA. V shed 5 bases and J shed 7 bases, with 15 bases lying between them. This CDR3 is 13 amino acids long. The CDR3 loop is CASSPWGMLEQYF. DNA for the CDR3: TGTGCCAGCAGCCCCTGGGGAATGCTGGAGCAGTACTTC. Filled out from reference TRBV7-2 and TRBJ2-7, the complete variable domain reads GAGVSQSPSNKVTEKGKDVELRCDPISGHTALYWYRQSLGQGLEFLIYFQGNSAPDKSGLPSDRFSAERTGGSVSTLTIQRTQQEDSAVYLCASSPWGMLEQYFGPGTRLTVT.

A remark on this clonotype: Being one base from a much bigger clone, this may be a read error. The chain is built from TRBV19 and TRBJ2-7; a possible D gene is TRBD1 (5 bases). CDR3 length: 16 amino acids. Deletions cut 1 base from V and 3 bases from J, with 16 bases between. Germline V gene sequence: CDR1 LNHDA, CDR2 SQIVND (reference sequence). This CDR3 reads CASSIGSQASIYEQYF. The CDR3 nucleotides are TGTGCCAGTAGTATAGGTTCACAGGCGTCTATCTACGAGCAGTACTTC.

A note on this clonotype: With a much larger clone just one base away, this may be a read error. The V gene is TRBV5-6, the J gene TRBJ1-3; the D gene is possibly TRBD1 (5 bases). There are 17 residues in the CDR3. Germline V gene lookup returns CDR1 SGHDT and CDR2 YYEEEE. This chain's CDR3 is CAGSLNRDGISGNTIYF. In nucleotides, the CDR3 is TGTGCCGGCAGTTTAAACCGGGACGGAATCTCTGGAAACACCATATATTTT. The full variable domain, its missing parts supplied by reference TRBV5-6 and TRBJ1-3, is DAGVTQSPTHLIKTRGQQVTLRCSPKSGHDTVSWYQQALGQGPQFIFQYYEEEERQRGNFPDRFSGHQFPNYSSELNVNALLLGDSALYLCAGSLNRDGISGNTIYFGEGSWLTVV.

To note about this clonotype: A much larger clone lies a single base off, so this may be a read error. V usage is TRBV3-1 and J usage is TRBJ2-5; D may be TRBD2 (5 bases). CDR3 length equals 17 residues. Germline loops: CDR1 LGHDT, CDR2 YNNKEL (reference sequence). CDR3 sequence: CASCQDPQDGGQETQYF. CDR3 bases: TGTGCCAGCTGCCAAGATCCCCAGGATGGAGGCCAAGAGACCCAGTACTTC.

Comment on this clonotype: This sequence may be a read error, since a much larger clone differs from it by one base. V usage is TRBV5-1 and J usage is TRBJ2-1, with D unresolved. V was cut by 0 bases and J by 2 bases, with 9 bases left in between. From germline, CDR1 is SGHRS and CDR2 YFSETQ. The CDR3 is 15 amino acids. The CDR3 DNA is TGCGCCAGCAGCTTGGTCCCCGAGACCTACAATGAGCAGTTCTTC. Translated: CASSLVPETYNEQFF.

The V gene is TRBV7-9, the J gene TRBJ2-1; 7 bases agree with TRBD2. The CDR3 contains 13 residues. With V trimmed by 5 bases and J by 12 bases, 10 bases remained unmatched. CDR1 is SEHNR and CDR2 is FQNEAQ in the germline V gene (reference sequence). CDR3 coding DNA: TGTGCCAGCAGCCCCTCGGCGGGGGATGGGCAGTTCTTC. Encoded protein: CASSPSAGDGQFF.

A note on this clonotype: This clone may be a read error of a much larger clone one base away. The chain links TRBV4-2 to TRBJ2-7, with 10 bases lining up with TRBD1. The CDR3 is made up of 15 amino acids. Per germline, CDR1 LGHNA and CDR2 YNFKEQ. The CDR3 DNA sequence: TGTGCCAGCGGCCATCCCGACAGGGGGCTGCACGAGCAGTACTTC. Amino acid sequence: CASGHPDRGLHEQYF.

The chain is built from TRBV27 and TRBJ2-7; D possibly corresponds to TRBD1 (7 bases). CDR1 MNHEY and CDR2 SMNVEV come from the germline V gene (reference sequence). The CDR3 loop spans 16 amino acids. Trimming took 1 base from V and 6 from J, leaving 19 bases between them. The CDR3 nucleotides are TGTGCCAGCAGTTTATTAGGCGGGACAGATGTGTCCGAGCAGTACTTC. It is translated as CASSLLGGTDVSEQYF.

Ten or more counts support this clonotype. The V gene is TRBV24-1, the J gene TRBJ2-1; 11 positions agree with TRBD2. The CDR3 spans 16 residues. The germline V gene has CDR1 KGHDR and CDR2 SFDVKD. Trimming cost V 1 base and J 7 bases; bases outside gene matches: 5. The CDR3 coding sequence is TGTGCCACCAGTGATTTTACTAGCGGGAGCCTAAATGAGCAGTTCTTC. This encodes CATSDFTSGSLNEQFF.

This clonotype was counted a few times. CDR3 residues: CASSHSQNAETQYF. Here the CDR3 DNA reads TGTGCCAGCAGCCACAGTCAGAATGCTGAGACCCAGTACTTC. This chain connects TRBV7-9 to TRBJ2-5; no definite D call. Trimming left V 5 bases short and J 5 bases short, with 15 bases between. In germline, CDR1 is SEHNR, CDR2 FQNEAQ (reference sequence). This CDR3 region has 14 residues. The full variable domain, its missing parts supplied by reference TRBV7-9 and TRBJ2-5, is DTGVSQNPRHKITKRGQNVTFRCDPISEHNRLYWYRQTLGQGPEFLTYFQNEAQLEKSRLLSDRFSAERPKGSFSTLEIQRTEQGDSAMYLCASSHSQNAETQYFGPGTRLLVL.

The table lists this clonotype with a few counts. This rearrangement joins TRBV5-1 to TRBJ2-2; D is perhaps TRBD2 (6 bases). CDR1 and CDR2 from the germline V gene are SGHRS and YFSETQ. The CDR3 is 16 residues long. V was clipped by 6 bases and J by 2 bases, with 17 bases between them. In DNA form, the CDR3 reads TGCGCCAGCAACCCTTCATGGGAGGAAAACACCGGGGAGCTGTTTTTT. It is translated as CASNPSWEENTGELFF.

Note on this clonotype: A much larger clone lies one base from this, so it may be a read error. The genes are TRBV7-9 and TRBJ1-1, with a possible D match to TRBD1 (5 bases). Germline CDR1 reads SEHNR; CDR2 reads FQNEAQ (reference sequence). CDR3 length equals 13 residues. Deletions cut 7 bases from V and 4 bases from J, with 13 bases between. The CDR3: CASNGGFSTEAFF. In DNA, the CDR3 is TGTGCCAGCAATGGGGGATTTAGCACTGAAGCTTTCTTT.

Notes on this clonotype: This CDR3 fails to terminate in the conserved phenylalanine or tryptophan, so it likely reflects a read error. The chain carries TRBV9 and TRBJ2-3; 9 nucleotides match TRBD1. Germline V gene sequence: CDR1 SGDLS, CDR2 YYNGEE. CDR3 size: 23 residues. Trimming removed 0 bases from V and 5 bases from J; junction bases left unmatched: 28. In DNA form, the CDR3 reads TGTGCCAGCAGCGTAGGAGATTTCCTTCAAGGGCCGGCTCGGGACAGGGTAATAGATACGCAGTATTCT. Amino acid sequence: CASSVGDFLQGPARDRVIDTQYS.

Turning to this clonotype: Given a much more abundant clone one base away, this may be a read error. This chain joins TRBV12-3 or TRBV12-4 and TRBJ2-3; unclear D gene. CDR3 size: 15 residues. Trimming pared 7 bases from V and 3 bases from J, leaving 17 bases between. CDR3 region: CASISGPTWTDTQYF. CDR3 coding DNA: TGTGCCAGCATTTCAGGCCCGACGTGGACAGATACGCAGTATTTT.

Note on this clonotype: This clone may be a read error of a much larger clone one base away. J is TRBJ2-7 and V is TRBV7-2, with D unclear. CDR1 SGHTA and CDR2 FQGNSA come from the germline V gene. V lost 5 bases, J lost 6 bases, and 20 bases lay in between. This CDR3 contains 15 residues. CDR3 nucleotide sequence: TGTGCCAGCAGCCACTGGATGACGACAAGCTGCGAGCAGTACTTC. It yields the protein CASSHWMTTSCEQYF.

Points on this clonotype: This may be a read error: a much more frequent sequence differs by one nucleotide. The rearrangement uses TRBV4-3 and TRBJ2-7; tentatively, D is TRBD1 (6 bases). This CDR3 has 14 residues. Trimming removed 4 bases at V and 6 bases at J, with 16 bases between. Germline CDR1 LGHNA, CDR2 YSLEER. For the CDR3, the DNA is TGCGCCAGCAGCCCACAACAGGGCTACTGCGAGCAGTACTTC. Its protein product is CASSPQQGYCEQYF.

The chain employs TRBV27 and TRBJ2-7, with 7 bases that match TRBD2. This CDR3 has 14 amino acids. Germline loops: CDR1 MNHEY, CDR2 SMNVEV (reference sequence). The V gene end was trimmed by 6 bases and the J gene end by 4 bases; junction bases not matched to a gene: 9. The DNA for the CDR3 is TGTGCCAGCAGCTGGGCGGGGGAGCCATACGAGCAGTACTTC. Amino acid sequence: CASSWAGEPYEQYF.